This entry features one TCR beta chain sequence. What it recognizes is unknown. CD8+CD57+ cell expansion had been shown by flow cytometry in patients chosen for sequencing. Every patient presented with severe acquired aplastic anemia. At blood sampling, none of the patients had yet received therapy. Profiles of TCR beta VDJ and CDR3 were generated from a genomic DNA template. In TCRdb, the reads were re-called with MiXCR into one record per CDR3 protein. The sample has some 160,000 distinct CDR3 sequences; 48% are singletons. The sample is drawn from a study of CD8+CD57+ T cells in acquired aplastic anemia. Findings and caveats of the study: Found in both controls and patients were approximately 29 CD8+ CDR3 sequences. The CD8+ Simpson's diversity of patients and controls was not significantly different.

The CDR3 is 12 residues long. Between the trimmed V and J ends, which lost 6 bases and 8 bases, there was a span of 10 bases. CDR1 is SNHLY, CDR2 FYNNEI, per germline. This sequence joins TRBV2 and TRBJ2-2; D unclear. This TCR came from a human donor with aplastic anemia. Source material: sorted CD4+, CD8+, or CD8+CD57+ T cells (not recorded which) from PBMCs. In nucleotides, the CDR3 is TGTGCCAGCAGAGGTGACGGAGGGGAGCTGTTTTTT. Protein: CASRGDGGELFF.